Shown below are 14 T cell receptor beta chains from a single sample sequenced in a study of cytomegalovirus exposure and HLA in healthy donors. PCR was performed using 60 Vbeta and 13 Jbeta primers. Data came from immunoSEQ multiplex PCR; TCRdb stores just in-frame clones and leaves some out. The table shows over 150,000 clones, with around 67% occurring only once. The sequenced sample consisted of PBMCs. The source of these receptors is a young woman in good health and CMV-seropositive.

This clone has just a few counts. This same CDR3 is encoded by further DNA sequences in the sample. The gene calls are TRBV9 and TRBJ2-7; TRBD1 matches 7 bases. CDR3 length equals 15 residues. Germline V CDR1 and CDR2: SGDLS, YYNGEE. Trimming removed 4 bases from V and 2 bases from J; junction bases left unmatched: 9. CDR3 coding DNA: TGTGCCAGCAGCCCCCGGACAGGCCAAACCTACGAGCAGTACTTC. It translates to CASSPRTGQTYEQYF.

The chain joins TRBV28 to TRBJ2-7; possibly TRBD1 for D (5 bases). The germline V gene has CDR1 MDHEN and CDR2 SYDVKM. Trimming took off 8 bases at V and 4 bases at J, with 18 bases between the two ends. The CDR3 totals 14 residues. CDR3 sequence: CASFSVGQMYEQYF. CDR3 DNA: TGTGCCAGCTTTTCCGTGGGGCAAATGTACGAGCAGTACTTC.

This clone appeared a single time. The V call is TRBV9, the J call TRBJ2-1; TRBD2 matches at 8 bases. The CDR3 length is 15 residues. V lost 5 bases, J lost 5 bases, and 9 bases stayed unmatched. Germline CDR1 SGDLS, CDR2 YYNGEE. The CDR3 here is CASSLGAGVNNEQFF. DNA of the CDR3: TGTGCCAGCAGTCTCGGAGCGGGGGTAAACAATGAGCAGTTCTTC. Drawing the rest from reference TRBV9 and TRBJ2-1, the complete variable domain is DSGVTQTPKHLITATGQRVTLRCSPRSGDLSVYWYQQSLDQGLQFLIQYYNGEERAKGNILERFSAQQFPDLHSELNLSSLELGDSALYFCASSLGAGVNNEQFFGPGTRLTVL.

The V gene is TRBV5-4, the J gene TRBJ2-5, with D possibly being TRBD2 (5 bases). This CDR3 comprises 14 residues. Germline CDR1 is SGHNT and CDR2 is YYREEE (reference sequence). V lost 6 bases, J lost 3 bases, and 15 bases lay in between. CDR3 loop: CASTSAAGEETQYF. The CDR3, as DNA: TGTGCCAGCACCTCGGCGGCGGGCGAAGAGACCCAGTACTTC.

The chain carries TRBV19 and TRBJ1-2; 7 bases align to TRBD1. The V segment lost 6 bases and the J segment 5 bases; nucleotides outside the gene matches: 9. Germline loops: CDR1 LNHDA, CDR2 SQIVND (reference sequence). This CDR3 is 14 amino acids long. CDR3 protein: CASSPGQSDYGYTF. CDR3 sequence (DNA): TGTGCCAGTAGCCCGGGACAGTCGGATTATGGCTACACCTTC.

This clone was detected only a few times. The chain is built from TRBV13 and TRBJ2-3; D gene uncertain. Trimming left V 5 bases short and J 3 bases short, with 9 bases between. The CDR3 spans 13 residues. The V gene's germline CDR1 is PRHDT and CDR2 FYEKMQ (reference sequence). The CDR3 is CASSGLTTDTQYF. CDR3 DNA: TGTGCCAGCAGCGGGCTAACAACAGATACGCAGTATTTT.

CDR3 coding DNA: TGTGCCAGCAGCTTATTCTCCGGGAAGAACACCGGGGAGCTGTTTTTT. It codes for CASSLFSGKNTGELFF. This chain links TRBV7-3 with TRBJ2-2; possible D gene TRBD2, 5 bases. Trimming pared 2 bases from V and 1 base from J, leaving 11 bases between. CDR3 size: 16 residues. Germline V CDR1 and CDR2: SGHTA, FQGTGA.

The CDR3 region has the DNA TGTGCCAGTAGTCCCCTGTCAGGGGTGAGGCCTGAAAAACTGTTTTTT. Its protein is CASSPLSGVRPEKLFF. The rearrangement uses TRBV19 and TRBJ1-4, with D possibly TRBD1 on 6 matching bases. The CDR3 sequence is 16 residues long. The germline V and J ends were trimmed by 5 bases and 7 bases, with 20 bases remaining between them. Germline CDR1 is LNHDA and CDR2 is SQIVND (reference sequence).

This chain connects TRBV27 to TRBJ2-3; possible D gene TRBD2, 5 bases. V lost 5 bases to trimming and J lost 4 bases, with 22 bases between them. The germline CDR1 and CDR2 sequences are MNHEY and SMNVEV (reference sequence). The CDR3 totals 17 residues. The chain's CDR3 is CASSERPLGFLSDTQYF. The CDR3 nucleotides read TGTGCCAGCAGTGAGCGACCACTAGGGTTTCTCTCAGATACGCAGTATTTT.

This chain links TRBV15 with TRBJ2-7; 8 nucleotides match TRBD2. Trimming cost V 6 bases and J 7 bases; bases outside gene matches: 8. The CDR3 extends over 13 amino acids. Germline V gene data show CDR1 as LNHNV and CDR2 as YYDKDF (reference sequence). The CDR3 region has the DNA TGTGCCACCAGGGTAGCGGGACGCCTTGAGCAGTACTTC. The encoded protein is CATRVAGRLEQYF.

The chain is built from TRBV30 and TRBJ2-5; 11 bases fit TRBD2. This CDR3 spans 15 amino acids. J gave up 5 bases and V 0 bases, and 5 bases lay outside the gene matches. Per germline, CDR1 GTSNPN and CDR2 SVGIG (reference sequence). CDR3 nucleotide sequence: TGTGCCTGGAGTGTATGGCTAGCGGGGGGCGAGACCCAGTACTTC. Amino acid sequence: CAWSVWLAGGETQYF.

The rearrangement uses TRBV29-1 and TRBJ1-3; D might be TRBD1 (5 bases). In germline, CDR1 is SQVTM, CDR2 ANQGSEA. With 1 base removed from V and 0 bases from J, the gap between germline ends came to 28 bases. The CDR3 is 21 residues long. CDR3 protein: CSVEGFGQGTQTPYSGNTIYF. The CDR3, as DNA: TGCAGCGTTGAAGGATTCGGGCAAGGGACTCAGACGCCCTACTCTGGAAACACCATATATTTT.

The chain couples TRBV11-2 to TRBJ2-3, with a tentative D call TRBD1 (6 bases). V shed 5 bases and J shed 5 bases, with 14 bases lying between them. There are 14 residues in the CDR3. Germline lookup yields CDR1 SGHAT and CDR2 FQNNGV. The CDR3 protein is CASSITGSGDTQYF. The DNA for the CDR3 is TGTGCCAGCAGCATAACAGGGTCTGGAGATACGCAGTATTTT. Filled out from reference TRBV11-2 and TRBJ2-3, the complete variable domain reads EAGVAQSPRYKIIEKRQSVAFWCNPISGHATLYWYQQILGQGPKLLIQFQNNGVVDDSQLPKDRFSAERLKGVDSTLKIQPAKLEDSAVYLCASSITGSGDTQYFGPGTRLTVL.

The V and J genes are TRBV4-1 and TRBJ2-3, with 11 bases lining up with TRBD2. J lost 5 bases, V lost 8 bases, and 9 bases had no gene match. From germline, CDR1 is MGHRA and CDR2 YSYEKL. This CDR3 is 15 amino acids long. The CDR3 DNA sequence: TGCGCCAGCTGTCCTAGCGGGGGGCGGGGAGATACGCAGTATTTT. Translating gives CASCPSGGRGDTQYF.